A selection of T cell receptor beta chains follows, all from one sample in a study of blood T cell repertoires in COVID-19. Sequencing was performed with immunoSEQ multiplex PCR; in TCRdb, only in-frame clones are kept and a portion is missing. The sample has about 320,000 clones, around nine tenths seen once. Sequenced material: PBMCs or T cells enriched from blood (not recorded which). Receptors were obtained from a man in his sixties who had recovered from COVID-19. Both conserved end residues are part of each CDR3. Each record gives: J gene, V gene, D gene, clone size, CDR3 DNA, CDR3 protein. A D gene is named only where the DNA matches it firmly. Not all rows give a size; the values are once, few, many and, for expanded clones, a class.

J gene: TRBJ1-4
V gene: TRBV18
D gene: .
clone size: .
CDR3 DNA: TGTGCCAGCTCACCAATAAACAGCCATGAAAAACTGTTTTTT
CDR3 protein: CASSPINSHEKLFF

J gene: TRBJ2-7
V gene: TRBV7-9
D gene: TRBD1
clone size: .
CDR3 DNA: TGTGCCAGCAGCGGGGACAGAGAATACTACGAGCAGTACTTC
CDR3 protein: CASSGDREYYEQYF

J gene: TRBJ1-2
V gene: TRBV3-1/TRBV3-2
D gene: TRBD1
clone size: once
CDR3 DNA: TGTGCCAGCAGGCGGACAGGGGGCGGGGGCTACACCTTC
CDR3 protein: CASRRTGGGGYTF

J gene: TRBJ1-2
V gene: TRBV13
D gene: TRBD1
clone size: .
CDR3 DNA: TGTGCCAGCAGCCTTTGGACAGGGGAAGAAGTAGAGTATGGCTACACCTTC
CDR3 protein: CASSLWTGEEVEYGYTF

J gene: TRBJ2-5
V gene: TRBV3-1/TRBV3-2
D gene: TRBD2
clone size: .
CDR3 DNA: TGTGCCAGCAGCCAAGTGGGTAGCGGGAGAAAACAAGAGACCCAGTACTTC
CDR3 protein: CASSQVGSGRKQETQYF

J gene: TRBJ1-1
V gene: TRBV4-2
D gene: TRBD1
clone size: few
CDR3 DNA: TGTGCCAGCAGCCAAGGATCACAGGGGCTGACTGAAGCTTTCTTT
CDR3 protein: CASSQGSQGLTEAFF

J gene: TRBJ2-7
V gene: TRBV7-9
D gene: TRBD2
clone size: .
CDR3 DNA: TGTGCCAGCAGCTTAAGCGGGACTAGCGGGAGCGAGCAGTACTTC
CDR3 protein: CASSLSGTSGSEQYF

J gene: TRBJ1-4
V gene: TRBV7-9
D gene: .
clone size: .
CDR3 DNA: TGTGCCAGCAGCCCTAGTGCAACTAATGAAAAACTGTTTTTT
CDR3 protein: CASSPSATNEKLFF

J gene: TRBJ2-7
V gene: TRBV9
D gene: .
clone size: .
CDR3 DNA: TGTGCCAGCAGCGTAGGGTTGAGCGGATACTCCTACGAGCAGTACTTC
CDR3 protein: CASSVGLSGYSYEQYF

J gene: TRBJ1-1
V gene: TRBV7-3
D gene: .
clone size: .
CDR3 DNA: TGTGCCAGCAGCTTAAGTCGGCAGGGGAGGGCTGAAGCTTTCTTT
CDR3 protein: CASSLSRQGRAEAFF

J gene: TRBJ2-5
V gene: TRBV9
D gene: TRBD2
clone size: .
CDR3 DNA: TGTGCCAGCAGCCCCGGACTAGCAGAGGAGACCCAGTACTTC
CDR3 protein: CASSPGLAEETQYF

J gene: TRBJ1-2
V gene: TRBV24-1
D gene: TRBD1
clone size: .
CDR3 DNA: TGTGCCACCAGTGACTCGGACAGGGCCCATGGCTACACCTTC
CDR3 protein: CATSDSDRAHGYTF

J gene: TRBJ1-1
V gene: TRBV4-2
D gene: TRBD1
clone size: few
CDR3 DNA: TGTGCCAGCAGCCTACCAGACAGGGGCAACACTGAAGCTTTCTTT
CDR3 protein: CASSLPDRGNTEAFF

J gene: TRBJ2-7
V gene: TRBV12-3/TRBV12-4
D gene: TRBD1
clone size: .
CDR3 DNA: TGTGCCAGCAGATCGACAGGGGGATACGAGCAGTACTTC
CDR3 protein: CASRSTGGYEQYF

J gene: TRBJ1-4
V gene: TRBV18
D gene: .
clone size: .
CDR3 DNA: TGTGCCAGCTCACCACCTGGAGCTAATGAAAAACTGTTTTTT
CDR3 protein: CASSPPGANEKLFF

J gene: TRBJ2-5
V gene: TRBV11-3
D gene: TRBD2
clone size: .
CDR3 DNA: TGTGCCAGCAGCCCGGGACTAGGTCTAAGAAACCAAGAGACCCAGTACTTC
CDR3 protein: CASSPGLGLRNQETQYF

J gene: TRBJ2-7
V gene: TRBV19
D gene: TRBD2
clone size: .
CDR3 DNA: TGTGCCAGTAGCACCGGGAGGTCTAGCTCCTACGAGCAGTACTTC
CDR3 protein: CASSTGRSSSYEQYF

J gene: TRBJ2-1
V gene: TRBV4-1
D gene: .
clone size: few
CDR3 DNA: TGCGCCAGCAGCCGAGCGGGTCTAGCGCTTTCCTACAATGAGCAGTTCTTC
CDR3 protein: CASSRAGLALSYNEQFF

J gene: TRBJ2-7
V gene: TRBV4-3
D gene: TRBD2
clone size: .
CDR3 DNA: TGCGCCAGCAGCCAAGAGGCTAGCGGGATCTACGAGCAGTACTTC
CDR3 protein: CASSQEASGIYEQYF

J gene: TRBJ1-2
V gene: TRBV12-5
D gene: .
clone size: .
CDR3 DNA: TGTGCTAGTGGTTTCGACAGTAACTATGGCTACACCTTC
CDR3 protein: CASGFDSNYGYTF

J gene: TRBJ2-7
V gene: TRBV27
D gene: TRBD1
clone size: once
CDR3 DNA: TGTGCCAGCAGACTCCTCGGGACAGCATCCTACGAGCAGTACTTC
CDR3 protein: CASRLLGTASYEQYF

J gene: TRBJ2-3
V gene: TRBV2
D gene: .
clone size: once
CDR3 DNA: TGTGCCAGCAGTGTAGTACGCACAGATACGCAGTATTTT
CDR3 protein: CASSVVRTDTQYF

J gene: TRBJ1-4
V gene: TRBV7-2
D gene: .
clone size: .
CDR3 DNA: TGTGCCAGCAGCTTGGGGTTAGGGGCTGTTAATGAAAAACTGTTTTTT
CDR3 protein: CASSLGLGAVNEKLFF

J gene: TRBJ2-1
V gene: TRBV6-5
D gene: TRBD1
clone size: .
CDR3 DNA: TGTGCCAGCAGGGACAGGGACCTCTCCTACAATGAGCAGTTCTTC
CDR3 protein: CASRDRDLSYNEQFF

J gene: TRBJ2-3
V gene: TRBV9
D gene: .
clone size: .
CDR3 DNA: TGTGCCAGCAGCGCCTCGAGCGATACGCAGTATTTT
CDR3 protein: CASSASSDTQYF

J gene: TRBJ2-2
V gene: TRBV20-1
D gene: .
clone size: once
CDR3 DNA: TGCAGTGCTAGTGGGCAGATGAACACCGGGGAGCTGTTTTTT
CDR3 protein: CSASGQMNTGELFF

J gene: TRBJ2-7
V gene: TRBV5-5
D gene: TRBD1
clone size: .
CDR3 DNA: TGTGCCAGCAGCTTCGGACAGGGGGATTTCTACGAGCAGTACTTC
CDR3 protein: CASSFGQGDFYEQYF

J gene: TRBJ1-5
V gene: TRBV10-3
D gene: .
clone size: .
CDR3 DNA: TGTGCCATCAGTGAGGGGGGCCCTAATCAGCCCCAGCATTTT
CDR3 protein: CAISEGGPNQPQHF

J gene: TRBJ2-1
V gene: TRBV10-3
D gene: .
clone size: .
CDR3 DNA: TGTGCCATCAGTGACGACAGTTGGGAGCAGTTCTTC
CDR3 protein: CAISDDSWEQFF

J gene: TRBJ2-3
V gene: TRBV7-3
D gene: TRBD2
clone size: .
CDR3 DNA: TGTGCCAGCAGCTCGATGCCCCCTACTAGCGGGGCGCAGTATTTT
CDR3 protein: CASSSMPPTSGAQYF

J gene: TRBJ2-1
V gene: TRBV7-9
D gene: .
clone size: few
CDR3 DNA: TGTGCCAGCAGCTGGGGCGGCGATGAGCAGTTCTTC
CDR3 protein: CASSWGGDEQFF

J gene: TRBJ1-1
V gene: TRBV12-5
D gene: .
clone size: .
CDR3 DNA: TGTGCTAGTGGTTTGGCCGGACAGCGACGAGGGGAAGCTTTCTTT
CDR3 protein: CASGLAGQRRGEAFF

J gene: TRBJ2-1
V gene: TRBV6-6
D gene: .
clone size: .
CDR3 DNA: TGTGCCAGCACCCACGGAGATGAGCAGTTCTTC
CDR3 protein: CASTHGDEQFF

J gene: TRBJ2-7
V gene: TRBV7-8
D gene: TRBD2
clone size: .
CDR3 DNA: TGTGCCAGCAGCTCCGGGACTAGCGGGAACTCCTACGAGCAGTACTTC
CDR3 protein: CASSSGTSGNSYEQYF

J gene: TRBJ2-7
V gene: TRBV18
D gene: .
clone size: .
CDR3 DNA: TGTGCCAGCTCATCGGGACTGTACTACGAGCAGTACTTC
CDR3 protein: CASSSGLYYEQYF

J gene: TRBJ2-3
V gene: TRBV7-2
D gene: TRBD2
clone size: few
CDR3 DNA: TGTGCCAGCAGCTTCGGTGGGGCGGGAGGTTCAGATACGCAGTATTTT
CDR3 protein: CASSFGGAGGSDTQYF

J gene: TRBJ1-4
V gene: TRBV9
D gene: .
clone size: .
CDR3 DNA: TGTGCCAGCAGCACCAACAGGGAGGGTAATGAAAAACTGTTTTTT
CDR3 protein: CASSTNREGNEKLFF

J gene: TRBJ1-1
V gene: TRBV27
D gene: TRBD1
clone size: .
CDR3 DNA: TGTGCCAGCAGTCCGACTGGACAGGGGGGGACTGAAGCTTTCTTT
CDR3 protein: CASSPTGQGGTEAFF

J gene: TRBJ2-1
V gene: TRBV7-9
D gene: .
clone size: many
CDR3 DNA: TGTGCCAGCAGCGATTTGGTGACAGGCGCCAGCAATGAGCAGTTCTTC
CDR3 protein: CASSDLVTGASNEQFF

J gene: TRBJ2-5
V gene: TRBV5-1
D gene: TRBD2
clone size: .
CDR3 DNA: TGCGCCAGCATTGGACTAGCGGGAGGAGGGGAGACCCAGTACTTC
CDR3 protein: CASIGLAGGGETQYF

J gene: TRBJ2-7
V gene: TRBV5-4
D gene: .
clone size: few
CDR3 DNA: TGTGCCAGCAGCTTTTTTTCGGCTACGGGAGAGCAGTACTTC
CDR3 protein: CASSFFSATGEQYF

J gene: TRBJ1-1
V gene: TRBV15
D gene: TRBD1
clone size: .
CDR3 DNA: TGTGCCACCAGCAGGACGGGACAGATGAACACTGAAGCTTTCTTT
CDR3 protein: CATSRTGQMNTEAFF

J gene: TRBJ2-5
V gene: TRBV7-2
D gene: TRBD2
clone size: .
CDR3 DNA: TGTGCCAGCAGCCAGACTAGCGGGCTGCAAGAGACCCAGTACTTC
CDR3 protein: CASSQTSGLQETQYF

J gene: TRBJ1-2
V gene: TRBV29-1
D gene: .
clone size: .
CDR3 DNA: TGCAGCGTTGACCCAGGCGCTGGTGGCTACACCTTC
CDR3 protein: CSVDPGAGGYTF

J gene: TRBJ2-1
V gene: TRBV10-3
D gene: TRBD1
clone size: .
CDR3 DNA: TGTGCCATCAGCGACTTAAGGACAGGGAGCTCCTACAATGAGCAGTTCTTC
CDR3 protein: CAISDLRTGSSYNEQFF

J gene: TRBJ2-6
V gene: TRBV6-5
D gene: TRBD1
clone size: .
CDR3 DNA: TGTGCCAGCAGTCCCGGGACAGCTGGGGCCAACGTCCTGACTTTC
CDR3 protein: CASSPGTAGANVLTF

J gene: TRBJ2-3
V gene: TRBV7-8
D gene: .
clone size: .
CDR3 DNA: TGTGCCAGCAGCTCTCAGGGGGGTTACACAGATACGCAGTATTTT
CDR3 protein: CASSSQGGYTDTQYF

J gene: TRBJ2-7
V gene: TRBV3-1/TRBV3-2
D gene: .
clone size: .
CDR3 DNA: TGTGCCAGCAGCCAAGATGAGCTAGTTTCGGAGCAGTACTTC
CDR3 protein: CASSQDELVSEQYF

J gene: TRBJ1-3
V gene: TRBV28
D gene: TRBD1
clone size: .
CDR3 DNA: TGTGCCAGCAGTCCACCGACAGGGGATCGGCACACCATATATTTT
CDR3 protein: CASSPPTGDRHTIYF

J gene: TRBJ2-2
V gene: TRBV27
D gene: .
clone size: .
CDR3 DNA: TGTGCCAGCAGTTCACAGTTAAAGGTCGGTGCCGGGGAGCTGTTTTTT
CDR3 protein: CASSSQLKVGAGELFF

J gene: TRBJ2-2
V gene: TRBV28
D gene: .
clone size: .
CDR3 DNA: TGTGCCAGCAGTTTAATTGGGCTAGGGGTCGGGGAGCTGTTTTTT
CDR3 protein: CASSLIGLGVGELFF

J gene: TRBJ2-3
V gene: TRBV11-3
D gene: TRBD2
clone size: .
CDR3 DNA: TGTGCCAGCAGCTCCCAGGACCGGGACTACTCCAATACGCAGTATTTT
CDR3 protein: CASSSQDRDYSNTQYF

J gene: TRBJ1-1
V gene: TRBV5-1
D gene: TRBD1
clone size: .
CDR3 DNA: TGCGCCAGCAGCTTAGGACAGGGTTGGACTGAAGCTTTCTTT
CDR3 protein: CASSLGQGWTEAFF

J gene: TRBJ2-7
V gene: TRBV19
D gene: TRBD2
clone size: .
CDR3 DNA: TGTGCCAGTAGTTCTCCGACTAGCGGGAGCTACGAGCAGTACTTC
CDR3 protein: CASSSPTSGSYEQYF